This record concerns one T cell receptor (beta chain) sequence. Its cognate antigen is unknown. This sample stems from a study of vaccination effects on CD4 cells after COVID-19. Findings and caveats of the study: Marked contraction was observed in infection-induced and vaccine-induced clones late after vaccination. Convalescent patients numbered few in the study; early post-infection timepoints were missing entirely. In convalescents, spike-reactive clones (those seen post-vaccine) were mainly new vaccine-induced clones.

Using viral peptide pools, the ViraFEST assay grew out antigen-specific CD4+ T cells prior to sequencing. On day 10 of culture, CD4+ T cells were separated out. PCR confirmed that the person was infected with SARS-CoV-2 between March and December 2020. Each participant was given two doses of one vaccine (BNT162b2 or mRNA-1273). Supplemented with 8.5 to 10 IU/ml IL-2 and roughly 10 ug/ml peptides, two million PBMC per well were kept in culture. Clones were read by immunoSEQ multiplex PCR, and TCRdb kept only the in-frame ones, dropping some. In the table there are about 17,000 clones, approximately 82% of which are singletons. Deletions cut 6 bases from V and 6 bases from J, with 10 bases between. Germline V CDR1 and CDR2: KGHSH, LQKENI. The CDR3 is 12 residues long.

The source was CD4+ T cells from PBMCs cultured with SARS-CoV-2 spike peptides, collected after COVID-19 vaccination. The TCR originated in a human donor who had a prior SARS-CoV-2 infection. The chain recombines TRBV18 with TRBJ2-3, with D possibly matching TRBD1 (5 bases). CDR3 loop: CASSPDTDTQYF. The DNA for the CDR3 is TGTGCCAGCTCCCCGGACACCGATACGCAGTATTTT. Using reference TRBV18 and TRBJ2-3 for the parts outside the CDR3, the full variable domain is NAGVMQNPRHLVRRRGQEARLRCSPMKGHSHVYWYRQLPEEGLKFMVYLQKENIIDESGMPKERFSAEFPKEGPSILRIQQVVRGDSAAYFCASSPDTDTQYFGPGTRLTVL.